This T cell receptor (beta chain) was documented in a study of T cells after posttransplantation cyclophosphamide. This CDR3 spans 13 amino acids. V dropped 7 bases and J dropped 8; count of bases not matched to a gene: 8. Germline CDR1 reads SQVTM; CDR2 reads ANQGSEA. Assay: immunoSEQ multiplex PCR; the TCRdb copy retains only in-frame clones and omits some. The sample records approximately 6,900 clones, roughly 98% being singletons. Cells defined as naive were viable CD3+CD4+ or CD3+CD8+ and CCR7+CD45RA+CD45RO-CD95-CD27+CD28+. The chain recombines TRBV29-1 with TRBJ1-2, with 12 bases matching TRBD1. This TCR was recovered from a woman aged 25 to 39 in good health and a related stem cell transplant donor. The source material was naive CD8+ T cells sorted from PBMCs. The CDR3 DNA sequence: TGCAGCGCCACGGGACAGGGGGCTGAGGGCTACACCTTC. This gives the protein CSATGQGAEGYTF.